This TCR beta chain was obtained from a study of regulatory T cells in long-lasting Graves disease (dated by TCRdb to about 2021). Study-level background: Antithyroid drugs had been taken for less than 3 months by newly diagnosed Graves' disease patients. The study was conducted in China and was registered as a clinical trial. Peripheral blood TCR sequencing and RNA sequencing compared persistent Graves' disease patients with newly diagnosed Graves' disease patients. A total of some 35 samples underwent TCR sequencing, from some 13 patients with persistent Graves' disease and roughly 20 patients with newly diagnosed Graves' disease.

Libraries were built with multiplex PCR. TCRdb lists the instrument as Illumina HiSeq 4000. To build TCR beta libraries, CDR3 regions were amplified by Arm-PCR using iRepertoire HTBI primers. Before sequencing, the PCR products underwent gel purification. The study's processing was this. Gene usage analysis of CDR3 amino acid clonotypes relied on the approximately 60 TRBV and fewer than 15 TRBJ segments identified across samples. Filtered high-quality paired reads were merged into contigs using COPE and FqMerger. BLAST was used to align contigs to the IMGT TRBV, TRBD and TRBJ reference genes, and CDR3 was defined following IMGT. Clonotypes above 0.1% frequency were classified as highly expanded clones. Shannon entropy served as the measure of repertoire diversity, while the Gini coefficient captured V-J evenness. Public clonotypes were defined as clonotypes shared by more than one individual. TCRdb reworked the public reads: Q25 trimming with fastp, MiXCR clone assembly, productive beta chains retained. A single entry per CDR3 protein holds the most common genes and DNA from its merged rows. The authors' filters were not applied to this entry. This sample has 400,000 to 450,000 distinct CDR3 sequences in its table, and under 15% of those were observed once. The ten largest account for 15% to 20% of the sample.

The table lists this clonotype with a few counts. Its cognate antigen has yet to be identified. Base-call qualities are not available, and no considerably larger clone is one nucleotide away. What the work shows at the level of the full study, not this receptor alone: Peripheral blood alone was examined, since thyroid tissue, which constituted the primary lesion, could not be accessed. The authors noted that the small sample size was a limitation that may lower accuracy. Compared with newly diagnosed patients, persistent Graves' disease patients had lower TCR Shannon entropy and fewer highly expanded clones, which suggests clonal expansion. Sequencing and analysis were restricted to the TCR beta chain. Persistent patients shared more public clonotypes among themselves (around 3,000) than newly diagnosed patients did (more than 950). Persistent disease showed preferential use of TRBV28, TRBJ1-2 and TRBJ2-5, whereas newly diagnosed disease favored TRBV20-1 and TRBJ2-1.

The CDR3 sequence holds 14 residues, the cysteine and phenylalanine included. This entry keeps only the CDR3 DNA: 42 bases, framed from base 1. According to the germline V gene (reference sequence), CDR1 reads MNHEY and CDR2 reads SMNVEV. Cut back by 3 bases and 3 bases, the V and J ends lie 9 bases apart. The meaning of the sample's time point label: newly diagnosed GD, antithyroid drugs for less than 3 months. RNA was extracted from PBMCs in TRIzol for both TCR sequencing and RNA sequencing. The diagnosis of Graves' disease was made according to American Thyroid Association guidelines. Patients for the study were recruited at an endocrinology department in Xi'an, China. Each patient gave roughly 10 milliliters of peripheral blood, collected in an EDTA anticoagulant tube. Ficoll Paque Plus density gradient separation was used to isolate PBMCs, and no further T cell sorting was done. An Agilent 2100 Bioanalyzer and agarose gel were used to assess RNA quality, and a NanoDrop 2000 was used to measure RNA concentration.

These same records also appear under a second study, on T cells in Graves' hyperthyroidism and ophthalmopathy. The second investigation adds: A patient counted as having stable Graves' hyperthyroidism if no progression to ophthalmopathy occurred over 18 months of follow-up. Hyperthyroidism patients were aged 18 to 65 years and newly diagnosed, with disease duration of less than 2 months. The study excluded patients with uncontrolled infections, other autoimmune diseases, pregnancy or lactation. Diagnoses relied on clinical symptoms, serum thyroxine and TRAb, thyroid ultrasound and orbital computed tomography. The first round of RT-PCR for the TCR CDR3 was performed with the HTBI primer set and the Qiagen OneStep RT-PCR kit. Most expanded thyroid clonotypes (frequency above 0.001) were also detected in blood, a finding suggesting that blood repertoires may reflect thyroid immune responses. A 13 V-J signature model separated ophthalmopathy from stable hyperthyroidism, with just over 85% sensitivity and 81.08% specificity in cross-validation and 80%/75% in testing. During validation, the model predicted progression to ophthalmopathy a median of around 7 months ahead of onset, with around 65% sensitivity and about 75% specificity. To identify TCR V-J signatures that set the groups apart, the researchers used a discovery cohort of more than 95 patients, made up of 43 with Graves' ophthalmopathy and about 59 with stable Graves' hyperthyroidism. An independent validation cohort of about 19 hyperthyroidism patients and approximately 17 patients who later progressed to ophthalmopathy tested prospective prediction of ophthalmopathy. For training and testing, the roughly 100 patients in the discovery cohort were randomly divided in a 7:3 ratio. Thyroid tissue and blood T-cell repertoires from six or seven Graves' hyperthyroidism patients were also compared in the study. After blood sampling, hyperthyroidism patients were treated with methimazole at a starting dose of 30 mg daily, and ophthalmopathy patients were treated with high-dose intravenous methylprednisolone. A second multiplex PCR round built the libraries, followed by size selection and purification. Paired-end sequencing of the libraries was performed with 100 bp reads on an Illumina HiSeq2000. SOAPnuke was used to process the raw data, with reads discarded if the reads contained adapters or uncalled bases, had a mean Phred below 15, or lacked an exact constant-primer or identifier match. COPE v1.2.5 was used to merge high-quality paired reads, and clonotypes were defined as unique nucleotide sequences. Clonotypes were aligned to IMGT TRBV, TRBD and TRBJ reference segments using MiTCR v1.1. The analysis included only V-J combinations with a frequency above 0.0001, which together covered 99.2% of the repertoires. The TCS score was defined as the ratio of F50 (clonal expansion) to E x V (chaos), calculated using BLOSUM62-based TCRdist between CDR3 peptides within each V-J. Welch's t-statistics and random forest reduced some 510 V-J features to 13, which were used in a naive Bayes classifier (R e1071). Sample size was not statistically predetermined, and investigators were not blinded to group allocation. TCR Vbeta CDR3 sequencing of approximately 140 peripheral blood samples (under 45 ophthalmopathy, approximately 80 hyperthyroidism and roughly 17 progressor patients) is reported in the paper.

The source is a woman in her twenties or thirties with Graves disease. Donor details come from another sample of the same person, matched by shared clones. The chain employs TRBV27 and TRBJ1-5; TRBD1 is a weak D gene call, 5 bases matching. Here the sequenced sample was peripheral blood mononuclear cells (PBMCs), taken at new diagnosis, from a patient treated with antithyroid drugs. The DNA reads TGTGCCAGCAGTTTGTTAGGGGACAATCAGCCCCAGCATTTT. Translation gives CASSLLGDNQPQHF.